This TCR beta chain was found in a study of identifying expanded T cells in peripheral blood. Regarding the study as a whole: Clone count variance between roughly 2-week samples rose with total template count. Over about two and four weeks, about 15 and 19 clones changed, versus 1.2 between replicates.

As to this clone: Its antigen is unidentified.

Sequencing was performed with immunoSEQ multiplex PCR; in TCRdb, only in-frame clones are kept and a portion is missing. Seen here are approximately 94,000 clones, 80% to 90% observed once, and the top ten hold about 5.9%. During the collection period, no donor immune events like infections were recorded. V gave up 7 bases and J gave up 3 bases, with 7 bases separating them. Germline V gene data show CDR1 as LGHNT and CDR2 as FRNRAP. CDR3 length: 12 amino acids. The sample was blood. This chain links TRBV12-5 with TRBJ1-5; no definite D call. This TCR came from a person between 18 and 75 years old in good health. Here the CDR3 DNA reads TGTGCTAGTGCCGAGGACAATCAGCCCCAGCATTTT. Protein: CASAEDNQPQHF.